This T cell receptor (beta chain) was identified during a study of blood T cell repertoires in COVID-19. Study context: There were acute and convalescent COVID-19 samples, and they came from the United States, Italy and Spain. PBMCs, B-cell-depleted T cells, or T cells were the source of the cDNA or gDNA that made up the material.

CDR3 length: 12 amino acids. Germline CDR1 is SQVTM and CDR2 is ANQGSEA. Trimming took 5 bases from V and 7 from J, leaving 12 bases between them. In the authors' methods: It was from reference gene primer amplification that nucleated cell counts were estimated. TCRdb's table, derived via immunoSEQ multiplex PCR, lists solely in-frame clones and lacks some. That table gives V, J and clone size, and the DNA gave D and trimming. The table has 45,000 to 70,000 clones, 82% seen once; the top ten hold 8.2%. The sequenced sample was peripheral blood. The rearrangement uses TRBV29-1 and TRBJ2-1; possibly TRBD2 for D (5 bases). This receptor was taken from an elderly woman with acute or convalescent COVID-19. CDR3 sequence: CSVLAGLNEQFF. The CDR3 DNA reads TGCAGCGTTCTAGCAGGCCTGAATGAGCAGTTCTTC.